Each of the 28 T cell receptor beta chains below was sequenced from the same sample in a study of a mutant IDH1 vaccine in newly diagnosed glioma. This sample's time point: week 23, last vaccination. The content of each vaccine dose was 300 ug of mutant IDH1 20-mer peptide, and topical imiquimod accompanied it. TCRdb's table, derived via immunoSEQ multiplex PCR, lists solely in-frame clones and lacks some. Here the sample spans over 35,000 clones, roughly 79% being singletons. These receptors are not linked to any known antigen. The sequenced sample was PBMCs, obtained from a glioma patient whose treatment included an IDH1 peptide vaccine. These receptors were collected from a man in his forties with glioma.

This rearrangement joins TRBV18 to TRBJ2-1; the D is unclear. This CDR3 contains 15 residues. Germline V gene sequence: CDR1 KGHSH, CDR2 LQKENI. Trimming pared 2 bases from V and 0 bases from J, leaving 8 bases between. This CDR3 is CASSPLGSSYNEQFF. CDR3 in DNA: TGTGCCAGCTCACCATTAGGCAGCTCCTACAATGAGCAGTTCTTC. Looking up the rest from reference TRBV18 and TRBJ2-1 gives the full variable domain: NAGVMQNPRHLVRRRGQEARLRCSPMKGHSHVYWYRQLPEEGLKFMVYLQKENIIDESGMPKERFSAEFPKEGPSILRIQQVVRGDSAAYFCASSPLGSSYNEQFFGPGTRLTVL.

J is TRBJ1-4 and V is TRBV11-2; D call uncertain. The CDR3 covers 14 residues. Trimming took 2 bases from V and 8 from J, leaving 12 bases between them. In germline, CDR1 is SGHAT, CDR2 FQNNGV. In nucleotides, the CDR3 is TGTGCCAGCAGCTTAATCCCCAGGCGCGAAAAACTGTTTTTT. Translation: CASSLIPRREKLFF. Combining the CDR3 with reference TRBV11-2 and TRBJ1-4 gives the whole variable domain EAGVAQSPRYKIIEKRQSVAFWCNPISGHATLYWYQQILGQGPKLLIQFQNNGVVDDSQLPKDRFSAERLKGVDSTLKIQPAKLEDSAVYLCASSLIPRREKLFFGSGTQLSVL.

The chain links TRBV6-1 to TRBJ2-3, with 8 positions matching TRBD2. The length of the CDR3 is 16 residues. Trimming removed 5 bases from V and 0 bases from J; junction bases left unmatched: 7. The germline V gene has CDR1 MNHNS and CDR2 SASEGT. In DNA form, the CDR3 reads TGTGCCAGCAGTCAAGACCCGGGGGGGAGCACAGATACGCAGTATTTT. Translating it yields CASSQDPGGSTDTQYF.

The chain is built from TRBV13 and TRBJ2-2; D gene ambiguous. The V gene's germline CDR1 is PRHDT and CDR2 FYEKMQ (reference sequence). V lost 4 bases and J lost 1, with 13 bases in between. The CDR3 has 16 amino acids. CDR3 region: CASSSNRVQNTGELFF. CDR3 DNA sequence: TGTGCCAGCAGCTCCAACCGGGTCCAGAACACCGGGGAGCTGTTTTTT. The full variable domain, with the rest looked up from reference TRBV13 and TRBJ2-2, is AAGVIQSPRHLIKEKRETATLKCYPIPRHDTVYWYQQGPGQDPQFLISFYEKMQSDKGSIPDRFSAQQFSDYHSELNMSSLELGDSALYFCASSSNRVQNTGELFFGEGSRLTVL.

The V and J genes are TRBV13 and TRBJ1-3, with D possibly being TRBD1 (5 bases). The germline V gene has CDR1 PRHDT and CDR2 FYEKMQ (reference sequence). V lost 4 bases and J lost 2, with 15 bases in between. The CDR3 sequence is 16 residues long. For the CDR3, the DNA is TGTGCCAGCAGCTCTTATGGGGCCAACACTGGAAACACCATATATTTT. It is translated as CASSSYGANTGNTIYF.

Points on this clone: This sample also contains other DNA sequences that code for the same CDR3. The genes are TRBV6-5 and TRBJ1-2, with a weak D call TRBD1 (5 bases). Germline values: CDR1 MNHEY, CDR2 SVGAGI. The length of the CDR3 is 13 residues. Trimming left V 8 bases short and J 8 bases short, with 18 bases between. The CDR3 sequence: CASQNPSGGGYTF. The CDR3 DNA reads as TGTGCCAGCCAGAATCCTTCCGGGGGGGGCTACACCTTC.

The chain recombines TRBV5-1 with TRBJ2-7, with a tentative D call TRBD1 (5 bases). Germline V gene data show CDR1 as SGHRS and CDR2 as YFSETQ. The CDR3 has 14 amino acids. V dropped 4 bases and J dropped 1 base, with 12 bases sitting between them. Here the CDR3 reads CASSPQTVSYEQYF. CDR3 coding DNA: TGCGCCAGCAGCCCCCAGACAGTTTCCTACGAGCAGTACTTC.

This chain joins TRBV25-1 and TRBJ2-1; 7 nucleotides line up with TRBD1. The CDR3 is 16 amino acids. Germline trimming cut 5 bases from V and 2 bases from J; bases unmatched to any gene: 9. Germline CDR1 reads MGHDK; CDR2 reads SYGVNS. CDR3 in amino acids: CASSTRQGGTYNEQFF. In nucleotides, the CDR3 is TGTGCCAGCAGTACACGACAGGGTGGTACCTACAATGAGCAGTTCTTC.

The chain has TRBV2 and TRBJ1-6; D is uncertain. The germline gives CDR1 SNHLY, CDR2 FYNNEI. Trimming shortened V by 4 bases and J by 4 bases, and 11 bases separated the two germline ends. The CDR3 is 15 amino acids. CDR3 sequence: CASSVAQVYNSPLHF. CDR3 DNA: TGTGCCAGCAGTGTTGCGCAGGTTTATAATTCACCCCTCCACTTT.

The chain links TRBV28 to TRBJ1-2; D is ambiguous. The CDR3 has 15 residues. The germline gives CDR1 MDHEN, CDR2 SYDVKM. Deletions cut 2 bases from V and 3 bases from J, with 13 bases between. The CDR3 nucleotides are TGTGCCAGCAGTTTAATGGGCAGCTGGGACTATGGCTACACCTTC. Translated: CASSLMGSWDYGYTF.

As for this clone: Within the sample, other DNA sequences also encode this same CDR3. CDR3 in amino acids: CASRETAPGIQTQYF. DNA for the CDR3: TGTGCCAGTAGGGAGACAGCCCCCGGAATCCAGACCCAGTACTTC. The chain combines TRBV19 with TRBJ2-5, with a possible D match to TRBD1 (5 bases). V was clipped by 6 bases and J by 6 bases, with 20 bases between them. The CDR3 spans 15 residues. CDR1 LNHDA and CDR2 SQIVND come from the germline V gene (reference sequence).

This clone was seen only once. The chain employs TRBV15 and TRBJ2-7; 7 nucleotides match TRBD1. From germline, CDR1 is LNHNV and CDR2 YYDKDF (reference sequence). The CDR3 sequence is 14 residues long. Trimming took 5 bases from V and 0 from J; bases not matched to a gene: 4. The CDR3 DNA follows: TGTGCCACCAGCCCTGACAGGGCCTCCTACGAGCAGTACTTC. It encodes CATSPDRASYEQYF.

This chain uses TRBV30 with TRBJ2-1, with TRBD2 identical over 11 bases. Germline V gene lookup returns CDR1 GTSNPN and CDR2 SVGIG (reference sequence). J lost 4 bases, V lost 2 bases, and 13 bases had no gene match. The CDR3 contains 18 residues. CDR3 region: CAWSWGSGRVAKYNEQFF. In DNA, the CDR3 is TGTGCCTGGAGTTGGGGTAGCGGGAGGGTGGCGAAATACAATGAGCAGTTCTTC.

This chain links TRBV7-9 with TRBJ2-3, with D hard to call. V gave up 1 base and J gave up 4 bases, with 18 bases separating them. The CDR3 runs to 17 residues. The germline CDR1 and CDR2 sequences are SEHNR and FQNEAQ (reference sequence). The CDR3 region is CASSLGTSGGKADTQYF. CDR3 DNA sequence: TGTGCCAGCAGCTTAGGGACCTCAGGCGGTAAGGCAGATACGCAGTATTTT.

The gene calls are TRBV5-4 and TRBJ2-3; 9 bases line up with TRBD1. The CDR3 contains 17 residues. The V and J ends lost 2 bases and 1 base, in that order; junction bases with no gene match: 8. The germline CDR1 and CDR2 sequences are SGHNT and YYREEE (reference sequence). CDR3 in DNA: TGTGCCAGCAGCTTCGGAACAGGGGGCACGGGCACAGATACGCAGTATTTT. This encodes CASSFGTGGTGTDTQYF.

The rearrangement links TRBV19 to TRBJ2-7; unclear D gene. The CDR3 has 11 amino acids. Germline V CDR1 and CDR2: LNHDA, SQIVND (reference sequence). The V end lost 4 bases, the J end lost 7 bases, and 8 bases lay between the germline ends. The CDR3 DNA reads as TGTGCCAGTAGTAACATCCGGGAGCAGTACTTC. Translating it yields CASSNIREQYF.

The chain links TRBV11-2 to TRBJ1-2, with TRBD1 as a possible D gene (5 bases). This CDR3 contains 12 residues. V shed 3 bases and J shed 3 bases, with 5 bases lying between them. Germline V lookup: CDR1 SGHAT, CDR2 FQNNGV. CDR3 DNA: TGTGCCAGCAGCTTGGGGGACTATGGCTACACCTTC. The encoded protein is CASSLGDYGYTF.

This chain joins TRBV4-3 and TRBJ1-2, with D hard to call. This CDR3 spans 12 amino acids. Trimming left V 0 bases short and J 14 bases short, with 13 bases between. Germline V gene data show CDR1 as LGHNA and CDR2 as YSLEER. The CDR3 nucleotides are TGCGCCAGCAGCCAAGATCTGGGGATAAGGACCTTC. Protein sequence: CASSQDLGIRTF.

This clone has more than one count but fewer than ten. The chain joins TRBV4-3 to TRBJ2-7; 7 nucleotides match TRBD1. CDR3 length: 16 amino acids. V shed 2 bases, J shed 1 base, and the junction held 8 bases outside the gene matches. CDR1 LGHNA and CDR2 YSLEER come from the germline V gene. The CDR3 coding sequence is TGCGCCAGCAGCCAAACCCGACAGGGAGCATCCTACGAGCAGTACTTC. Amino acid sequence: CASSQTRQGASYEQYF.

V is TRBV21-1 and J is TRBJ2-7; TRBD1, as called in the table, went unchecked against the DNA. TRBV21-1 is a recognized pseudogene. CDR3 length equals 8 residues. CDR3 amino acids: CPQGEQYF. As DNA, the CDR3 is TGTCCACAGGGGGAGCAGTACTTC.

J is TRBJ2-3 and V is TRBV7-9, with 8 bases that match TRBD2. The CDR3 consists of 16 residues. V lost 5 bases, J lost 1 base, and 8 bases stayed unmatched. Germline-derived CDR1 and CDR2 are SEHNR and FQNEAQ (reference sequence). The CDR3 is CASSPEALAGTDTQYF. The CDR3 nucleotides read TGTGCCAGCAGCCCCGAGGCACTAGCGGGCACAGATACGCAGTATTTT.

This chain connects TRBV6-6 to TRBJ2-3; D is perhaps TRBD1 (5 bases). The CDR3 length is 14 residues. The germline gives CDR1 MNHNY, CDR2 SVGAGI (reference sequence). Trimming removed 4 bases at V and 2 bases at J, with 10 bases between. The CDR3 region has the DNA TGTGCCAGCAGTTTAGGGGCGCCCACAGATACGCAGTATTTT. Its protein is CASSLGAPTDTQYF.

The V gene is TRBV7-2, the J gene TRBJ2-7, with 8 positions matching TRBD1. Germline CDR1 is SGHTA and CDR2 is FQGNSA. J gave up 0 bases and V 1 base, and 11 bases lay outside the gene matches. CDR3 length: 18 amino acids. The CDR3 spells CASSLGGGFGQGSYEQYF. In DNA, the CDR3 is TGTGCCAGCAGCTTAGGAGGGGGTTTCGGACAGGGCTCCTACGAGCAGTACTTC. Supplemented by reference TRBV7-2 and TRBJ2-7, the full variable domain reads GAGVSQSPSNKVTEKGKDVELRCDPISGHTALYWYRQSLGQGLEFLIYFQGNSAPDKSGLPSDRFSAERTGGSVSTLTIQRTQQEDSAVYLCASSLGGGFGQGSYEQYFGPGTRLTVT.

The gene calls are TRBV7-9 and TRBJ1-1; TRBD1 aligns across 8 bases. CDR3 length: 16 residues. The germline V gene has CDR1 SEHNR and CDR2 FQNEAQ (reference sequence). V lost 0 bases to trimming and J lost 0 bases; unmatched junction nucleotides: 3. CDR3 loop: CASSLAPGGLNTEAFF. Here the CDR3 DNA reads TGTGCCAGCAGCTTAGCGCCAGGGGGCTTGAACACTGAAGCTTTCTTT.

This chain connects TRBV5-1 to TRBJ2-4; D might be TRBD1 (6 bases). Germline CDR1 and CDR2: SGHRS and YFSETQ. V lost 3 bases and J lost 6, with 13 bases in between. CDR3 size: 14 residues. The CDR3 DNA reads TGCGCCAGCAGCTCTTCGACAGGACGAAACATTCAGTACTTC. Translated, it gives CASSSSTGRNIQYF.

V is TRBV15 and J is TRBJ2-2; perhaps TRBD1 as D (6 bases). There are 15 residues in the CDR3. Deletions cut 1 base from V and 5 bases from J, with 11 bases between. Per germline, CDR1 LNHNV and CDR2 YYDKDF (reference sequence). This CDR3 reads CATSRGTTGTGELFF. In DNA, the CDR3 is TGTGCCACCAGCAGAGGTACAACAGGGACCGGGGAGCTGTTTTTT.

V is TRBV5-6 and J is TRBJ1-1; D might be TRBD1 (5 bases). CDR3 length equals 13 residues. Germline V lookup: CDR1 SGHDT, CDR2 YYEEEE. The V gene lost 0 bases and the J gene lost 5 bases, with 8 bases spanning the gap. CDR3 sequence (DNA): TGTGCCAGCAGCTTGGAGCAGGGAACTGAAGCTTTCTTT. It encodes CASSLEQGTEAFF.

J is TRBJ2-7 and V is TRBV7-2, with 7 bases aligning to TRBD1. Germline-derived CDR1 and CDR2 are SGHTA and FQGNSA. Germline trimming cut 4 bases from V and 6 bases from J; bases unmatched to any gene: 9. This CDR3 contains 14 residues. The CDR3 DNA is TGTGCCAGCAGCTCCGGCACAGGGGTCGGCGAGCAGTACTTC. This codes for CASSSGTGVGEQYF.